This T cell receptor beta chain was obtained from a study of identical twins. This clonotype occurred a few times. MiXCR was run by TCRdb on the 5' RACE reads, yielding one entry per CDR3 protein. The sample has about 460,000 distinct CDR3 sequences, over 12% seen once. Germline values: CDR1 SGHDT, CDR2 YYEEEE. The J segment lost 5 bases and the V segment lost 4 bases, leaving 5 bases of the junction unmatched. This CDR3 spans 13 amino acids. This sample was shared with a second study, whose subject was yellow fever vaccine responses in identical twins.

The sample taken for sequencing was CD4+ T cells sorted from blood. The V gene is TRBV5-6, the J gene TRBJ2-7; TRBD1 aligns across 8 bases. This receptor was obtained from a young woman in good health. The CDR3, as DNA: TGTGCCAGCAGCCTGACAGGGGCGCACGAGCAGTACTTC. Protein: CASSLTGAHEQYF.